The entry that follows covers one T cell receptor beta chain sequence. The data stem from a study of blood T cell repertoires in COVID-19. Study-level background: Sources were T cells, B-cell-depleted T cells, or PBMCs; the material itself was cDNA or gDNA.

The germline gives CDR1 LNHDA, CDR2 SQIVND (reference sequence). J gave up 5 bases and V 6 bases, and 6 bases lay outside the gene matches. CDR3 length equals 14 residues. The protocol was immunoSEQ multiplex PCR, while the TCRdb copy is restricted to in-frame clones and leaves out a portion. The repertoire consists of approximately 65,000 clones, with 90% occurring once and the leading ten covering 4.5% to 5.5%. The chain uses TRBV19 and TRBJ1-2; 10 positions agree with TRBD1. This receptor was taken from a woman under 30 with acute or convalescent COVID-19. The sequencing input was peripheral blood. DNA of the CDR3: TGTGCCAGTAGCCGCCCGGGACAGGGGTATGGCTACACCTTC. It translates to CASSRPGQGYGYTF.